These 25 T cell receptor beta chains share one sample of origin, sequenced in a study of blood T cell repertoires in COVID-19. TCRdb's copy holds only in-frame clones and misses some; the assay was immunoSEQ multiplex PCR. The repertoire holds 60,000 or so clones, with roughly 90% as singletons. The sequencing sample was made of peripheral blood. The origin of the receptors is a man aged 55 to 70 with active COVID-19.

This chain connects TRBV5-4 to TRBJ1-2; perhaps TRBD1 as D (5 bases). Trimming removed 0 bases from V and 4 bases from J, with 10 bases in between. The CDR3 spans 14 residues. In germline, CDR1 is SGHNT, CDR2 YYREEE (reference sequence). CDR3 region: CASSLDRKPYGYTF. The CDR3 DNA reads as TGTGCCAGCAGCTTGGACAGGAAACCCTATGGCTACACCTTC.

In its sample, this clone was seen once. This chain connects TRBV5-4 to TRBJ1-5, with D maybe TRBD1 (6 bases). Germline V gene data show CDR1 as SGHNT and CDR2 as YYREEE (reference sequence). The CDR3 is 16 residues long. Trimming took off 4 bases at V and 7 bases at J, with 21 bases between the two ends. The CDR3: CASSPTLPRGGQPQHF. DNA for the CDR3: TGTGCCAGCAGCCCCACCCTCCCCAGGGGCGGGCAGCCCCAGCATTTT. Full variable domain (rest looked up from reference TRBV5-4 and TRBJ1-5): ETGVTQSPTHLIKTRGQQVTLRCSSQSGHNTVSWYQQALGQGPQFIFQYYREEENGRGNFPPRFSGLQFPNYSSELNVNALELDDSALYLCASSPTLPRGGQPQHFGDGTRLSIL.

The chain is built from TRBV7-2 and TRBJ2-2, with 11 positions matching TRBD2. CDR1 and CDR2 from the germline V gene are SGHTA and FQGNSA. The CDR3 covers 18 residues. The V segment lost 1 base and the J segment 0 bases; nucleotides outside the gene matches: 4. The CDR3 nucleotides are TGTGCCAGCAGCTTAGAGGGACTAGCGGTATCGAACACCGGGGAGCTGTTTTTT. It encodes CASSLEGLAVSNTGELFF.

V and J are TRBV29-1 and TRBJ2-6; no clear D gene. CDR3 length: 12 residues. Trimming cost V 3 bases and J 3 bases, with 3 bases left between them. The V gene's germline CDR1 is SQVTM and CDR2 ANQGSEA. CDR3 sequence: CSVDHGANVLTF. The CDR3 nucleotides read TGCAGCGTTGATCATGGGGCCAACGTCCTGACTTTC.

This clone was seen only once. The chain uses TRBV27 and TRBJ1-1, with 7 bases identical to TRBD1. V dropped 8 bases and J dropped 5; count of bases not matched to a gene: 8. The CDR3 loop spans 13 amino acids. Germline CDR1 and CDR2: MNHEY and SMNVEV (reference sequence). The CDR3 here is CASQRGRGTEAFF. CDR3 DNA sequence: TGTGCCAGCCAAAGGGGGCGTGGGACTGAAGCTTTCTTT.

The chain recombines TRBV19 with TRBJ1-2, with D possibly matching TRBD1 (5 bases). Trimming took off 11 bases at V and 4 bases at J, with 14 bases between the two ends. The CDR3 is 12 amino acids. Per the germline V gene, CDR1 is LNHDA and CDR2 is SQIVND (reference sequence). The CDR3 protein is CAGFRGVYGYTF. Here the CDR3 DNA reads TGTGCCGGGTTCCGGGGGGTCTATGGCTACACCTTC.

V and J are TRBV9 and TRBJ2-1; possibly TRBD1 for D (6 bases). The CDR3 runs to 17 residues. V lost 4 bases, J lost 0 bases, and 17 bases lay in between. CDR1 is SGDLS and CDR2 is YYNGEE in the germline V gene. Here the CDR3 reads CASSQTFTGRSYNEQFF. The CDR3 bases are TGTGCCAGCAGCCAAACCTTTACAGGGCGCTCCTACAATGAGCAGTTCTTC. The entire variable domain, with the rest obtained from reference TRBV9 and TRBJ2-1, is as follows: DSGVTQTPKHLITATGQRVTLRCSPRSGDLSVYWYQQSLDQGLQFLIQYYNGEERAKGNILERFSAQQFPDLHSELNLSSLELGDSALYFCASSQTFTGRSYNEQFFGPGTRLTVL.

The V call is TRBV28, the J call TRBJ1-2; 9 bases line up with TRBD1. Germline V gene lookup returns CDR1 MDHEN and CDR2 SYDVKM. J gave up 2 bases and V 6 bases, and 13 bases lay outside the gene matches. The CDR3 sequence is 17 residues long. The CDR3 is CASSYPPGQGTNYGYTF. In DNA, the CDR3 is TGTGCCAGCAGCTACCCCCCGGGACAGGGCACAAACTATGGCTACACCTTC.

The sample holds one count of this clone. V and J are TRBV19 and TRBJ2-1; TRBD2 matches 12 bases. The junction had 8 bases not matched to a gene; V was cut back by 3 bases and J by 5 bases. Germline CDR1 LNHDA, CDR2 SQIVND (reference sequence). This CDR3 has 17 amino acids. For the CDR3, the DNA is TGTGCCAGTAGTATTCCGGGACTAGCGGGCGAGGACAATGAGCAGTTCTTC. Encoded protein: CASSIPGLAGEDNEQFF.

The V gene is TRBV3-1 (or the pseudogene TRBV3-2), the J gene TRBJ2-1; 15 nucleotides match TRBD2. CDR3 length: 17 amino acids. Germline loops: CDR1 LGHDT, CDR2 YNNKEL (reference sequence). Trimming took 5 bases from V and 7 from J; bases not matched to a gene: 9. Here the CDR3 DNA reads TGTGCCAGCAGCACTCGCCGGACTAGCGGGGGGGGGAATGAGCAGTTCTTC. Protein product: CASSTRRTSGGGNEQFF.

The V gene is TRBV19, the J gene TRBJ1-5; possibly TRBD1 for D (5 bases). The CDR3 is 16 amino acids. The germline V gene encodes CDR1 LNHDA and CDR2 SQIVND (reference sequence). The V and J ends lost 1 base and 0 bases respectively, with 10 bases between them. This chain's CDR3 is CASSIGSGPSNQPQHF. CDR3 nucleotides: TGTGCCAGTAGTATAGGTTCAGGGCCTAGCAATCAGCCCCAGCATTTT.

This clone has just one count. The chain employs TRBV5-5 and TRBJ2-5, with 8 nucleotides matching TRBD2. V dropped 0 bases and J dropped 4; count of bases not matched to a gene: 5. The V gene's germline CDR1 is SGHKS and CDR2 YYEKEE (reference sequence). This CDR3 spans 15 amino acids. The CDR3 sequence: CASSLGGGPAETQYF. For the CDR3, the DNA is TGTGCCAGCAGCTTGGGCGGGGGGCCGGCAGAGACCCAGTACTTC.

The V call is TRBV7-9, the J call TRBJ2-1; D uncertain. The CDR3 loop spans 15 amino acids. V was pared by 1 base and J by 9 bases, with 16 bases between. Germline V gives CDR1 SEHNR, CDR2 FQNEAQ (reference sequence). DNA for the CDR3: TGTGCCAGCAGCTTAGGAGATTATAAGCTCGCTGAGCAGTTCTTC. This codes for CASSLGDYKLAEQFF.

The rearrangement uses TRBV2 and TRBJ1-5; no clear D gene. The CDR3 is 13 amino acids. Germline lookup yields CDR1 SNHLY and CDR2 FYNNEI. V shed 4 bases and J shed 5 bases, with 9 bases lying between them. This CDR3 is CASSAGIDQPQHF. CDR3 DNA sequence: TGTGCCAGCAGTGCCGGGATTGATCAGCCCCAGCATTTT.

The CDR3 region is CASSFWTSGMDEQFF. The CDR3 DNA follows: TGTGCCAGCAGTTTTTGGACTAGCGGGATGGATGAGCAGTTCTTC. The chain combines TRBV7-9 with TRBJ2-1; 12 positions match TRBD2. The CDR3 is 15 amino acids. Germline V gene sequence: CDR1 SEHNR, CDR2 FQNEAQ (reference sequence). J lost 8 bases, V lost 6 bases, and 8 bases had no gene match.

The chain is built from TRBV19 and TRBJ2-7, with 10 nucleotides matching TRBD2. This CDR3 has 13 residues. Germline-derived CDR1 and CDR2 are LNHDA and SQIVND (reference sequence). The ends lost 9 bases at V and 2 bases at J; junction bases unmatched: 4. CDR3 amino acids: CASKRGGPYEQYF. CDR3 sequence (DNA): TGTGCCAGCAAGCGGGGGGGCCCCTACGAGCAGTACTTC.

The chain is built from TRBV24-1 and TRBJ2-5; D is unresolved. Germline loops: CDR1 KGHDR, CDR2 SFDVKD. There are 14 residues in the CDR3. V was pared by 3 bases and J by 7 bases, with 14 bases between. CDR3 in DNA: TGTGCCACCAGTGATCCCGCCAAGTCGGGGACCCAGTACTTC. It yields the protein CATSDPAKSGTQYF.

This chain uses TRBV11-2 with TRBJ1-5; 8 nucleotides agree with TRBD1. The CDR3 covers 17 residues. J gave up 2 bases and V 3 bases, and 9 bases lay outside the gene matches. Germline V lookup: CDR1 SGHAT, CDR2 FQNNGV. The CDR3 protein is CASSFGQGIIGNQPQHF. Here the CDR3 DNA reads TGTGCCAGCAGCTTCGGACAGGGAATTATCGGCAATCAGCCCCAGCATTTT.

This clone was seen a few times. The chain recombines TRBV4-2 with TRBJ2-2; D gene unclear. The V end was cut by 1 base, the J end by 2 bases, with 5 bases between. The CDR3 contains 14 residues. Germline V gives CDR1 LGHNA, CDR2 YNFKEQ. As DNA, the CDR3 is TGTGCCAGCAGCCAAGGGCTCAACACCGGGGAGCTGTTTTTT. Protein sequence: CASSQGLNTGELFF.

V gene TRBV3-1 (or the pseudogene TRBV3-2) combines with J gene TRBJ2-5; the D gene is possibly TRBD2 (5 bases). Germline V gene lookup returns CDR1 LGHDT and CDR2 YNNKEL (reference sequence). V dropped 8 bases and J dropped 3 bases, with 16 bases sitting between them. CDR3 length equals 14 residues. The CDR3 spells CASGPYSGEETQYF. The CDR3, as DNA: TGTGCCAGCGGCCCCTACTCCGGGGAAGAGACCCAGTACTTC.

The chain recombines TRBV10-3 with TRBJ1-1, with 8 positions matching TRBD1. V was pared by 5 bases and J by 0 bases, with 5 bases of the junction left unmatched. CDR1 is ENHRY and CDR2 is SYGVKD in the germline V gene. The CDR3 totals 15 residues. CDR3 nucleotide sequence: TGTGCCATCAGTTCGCAGGGGGCTTTGAACACTGAAGCTTTCTTT. This gives the protein CAISSQGALNTEAFF.

The rearrangement joins TRBV3-1 (or the pseudogene TRBV3-2) to TRBJ2-1; possible D gene TRBD2, 6 bases. Per germline, CDR1 LGHDT and CDR2 YNNKEL (reference sequence). Trimming shortened V by 3 bases and J by 6 bases, and 9 bases separated the two germline ends. The length of the CDR3 is 13 residues. CDR3 nucleotides: TGTGCCAGCAGCCATGCGCGGGGCAATGAGCAGTTCTTC. Amino acids: CASSHARGNEQFF.

The chain is built from TRBV27 and TRBJ2-1, with 12 bases that match TRBD2. This CDR3 has 15 amino acids. In germline, CDR1 is MNHEY, CDR2 SMNVEV (reference sequence). The V segment lost 3 bases and the J segment 8 bases; nucleotides outside the gene matches: 5. CDR3 bases: TGTGCCAGCAGTTTCCTAGCGGGAGGGCTTGATGAGCAGTTCTTC. This translates into CASSFLAGGLDEQFF.

The chain is built from TRBV7-8 and TRBJ1-5; 7 nucleotides agree with TRBD1. CDR1 and CDR2 from the germline V gene are SGHVS and FQNEAQ. This CDR3 spans 14 amino acids. V trimming: 1 base; J trimming: 7 bases; junction bases outside the gene matches: 4. In DNA, the CDR3 is TGTGCCAGCAGCTTAGGACAGGGAGAGCAGCCCCAGCATTTT. Translating gives CASSLGQGEQPQHF.

V gene TRBV2 combines with J gene TRBJ1-2; TRBD1 aligns across 8 bases. CDR1 is SNHLY, CDR2 FYNNEI, per germline. V was pared by 3 bases and J by 4 bases, with 4 bases of the junction left unmatched. CDR3 size: 14 residues. CDR3 region: CASSDTGGLYGYTF. The CDR3 nucleotides read TGTGCCAGCAGTGATACAGGGGGTCTCTATGGCTACACCTTC.